A selection of T cell receptor beta chains follows, all from one sample in a study of metastatic and nonmetastatic thyroid tumors. TCRdb re-called clones via MiXCR from the PCR reads. The data contain around 28,000 clones, almost 30% of them singletons. Sequencing was performed on blood. Receptors were obtained from a female donor with papillary thyroid cancer or a benign thyroid nodule (not recorded which). Some clones in this sample may be carry-over from other donors' samples. CDR3s include the opening cysteine and the closing phenylalanine or tryptophan. D genes are given only for firm matches. Size is stated for part of the rows, as once, few or many counts, or as a class when the clone is expanded.

cdr3_length,j_call,clone_size,d_call,v_call,cdr3_nt,cdr3_aa
14,TRBJ2-2,many,.,TRBV7-9,TGTGCCAGCAGCTCGGACAGAAACACCGGGGAGCTGTTTTTT,CASSSDRNTGELFF
15,TRBJ1-6,once,TRBD1,TRBV5-1,TGCGCCAGCAGCTTGGTTGGGACAGGGGCTTCACCCCTCCACTTT,CASSLVGTGASPLHF
15,TRBJ2-5,.,TRBD2,TRBV11-1,TGTGCCAGTAGCTTAGGACTAGCGAGTCAAGAGACCAAGTACTTC,CASSLGLASQETKYF
14,TRBJ2-1,few,.,TRBV6-2/TRBV6-3,TGTGCCAGCGTCACGGCGAGCTCCTACAGTGAGCAGTTCTTC,CASVTASSYSEQFF
15,TRBJ2-2,.,TRBD2,TRBV15,TGTGCCACCAGCAGAGGTCAGGGAGGGACCGGGGAGCTGTTTTTT,CATSRGQGGTGELFF
15,TRBJ2-5,few,TRBD2,TRBV6-4,TGTGCCAGCAGTGAGTCTAGCGGGACGGGAGAGACCCAGTACTTC,CASSESSGTGETQYF
12,TRBJ2-7,.,.,TRBV3-1,TGTGCCAGCAGCTGTTCAGTGAACGAGCAGTACTTC,CASSCSVNEQYF
16,TRBJ2-2,once,.,TRBV5-1,TGCGCCAGCAGCTTGGATGGGGGCCGCGGCACCGGGGAGCTGTTTTTT,CASSLDGGRGTGELFF
16,TRBJ2-5,.,TRBD1,TRBV6-1,TGTGCCAGCAGCCCACACCAGGGACAGGGAAGAGAGACCCAGTACTTC,CASSPHQGQGRETQYF
11,TRBJ2-7,few,.,TRBV6-2/TRBV6-3,TGTGCCAGCACCCTGGGGGGCGAGCAGTACTTC,CASTLGGEQYF
13,TRBJ2-7,.,TRBD1,TRBV9,TGTGCCAGCAGCCCCGGGGGACAGGGTAAGCAGTACTTC,CASSPGGQGKQYF
16,TRBJ2-3,once,TRBD2,TRBV9,TGTGCCAGCAGCCCCCGGACTAGCGGGGACACAGATACGCAGTATTTT,CASSPRTSGDTDTQYF
14,TRBJ1-1,.,.,TRBV5-1,TGCGCCAGCAGCTTGGAGAGGTTCGGGGCTGAAGCTTTCTTT,CASSLERFGAEAFF
15,TRBJ1-6,many,TRBD1,TRBV4-3,TGCGCCAGCAGCCGAGAGGAACAGGGGAATTCACCCCTCCACTTT,CASSREEQGNSPLHF
15,TRBJ1-2,.,TRBD1,TRBV20-1,TGCAGTGCTAGAGGGGTTCGGACAGGGGAATATGGCTACACCTTC,CSARGVRTGEYGYTF
15,TRBJ2-2,medium-sized,.,TRBV6-1,TGTGCCAGCAGCGCCCCGGGGGCCCACACCGGGGAGCTGTTTTTT,CASSAPGAHTGELFF
15,TRBJ1-2,few,TRBD1,TRBV6-1,TGTGCCAGCAGTGACACCGGACAGGGGCTGTATGGCTACACCTTC,CASSDTGQGLYGYTF
14,TRBJ1-2,.,.,TRBV20-1,TGCAGTGCTAGAGATCCCGGATTTAACTATGGCTACACCTTC,CSARDPGFNYGYTF
15,TRBJ2-2,few,.,TRBV6-4,TGTGCCAGCAAGGTGGAGGGGGACGGCACCGGGGAGCTATTTTTT,CASKVEGDGTGELFF
15,TRBJ1-1,.,.,TRBV12-3/TRBV12-4,TGTGCCAGCAGTTTTTCCTACCACGAGAACACTGAAGCTTTCTTT,CASSFSYHENTEAFF
14,TRBJ2-7,.,.,TRBV6-5,TGTGCCAGCAGTTACTCAGGAGACCCCCCGATGTGGTACTTC,CASSYSGDPPMWYF
15,TRBJ1-2,.,TRBD1,TRBV5-1,TGCGCCAGCAGCTTGACAGGGGCAGGTGGCTATGGCTACACCTTC,CASSLTGAGGYGYTF
15,TRBJ1-3,many,TRBD1,TRBV20-1,TGCAGTGCTCAAACACAGGGGGCGCTTGGAAACACCATATATTTT,CSAQTQGALGNTIYF
16,TRBJ1-1,.,TRBD1,TRBV12-5,TGTGCTAGTGGTTTGGTACTCGGACAGGGCAACACTGAAGCTTTCTTT,CASGLVLGQGNTEAFF
14,TRBJ2-7,.,.,TRBV10-3,TGTGCCATCAGTGCCGAGGGGACCTCCTACGAGCAGTACTTC,CAISAEGTSYEQYF
15,TRBJ2-1,.,.,TRBV19,TGTGCCAGTAGTATAGGCAGTACCACATACAATGAGCAGTTCTTC,CASSIGSTTYNEQFF
13,TRBJ1-6,medium-sized,.,TRBV6-1,TGTGCCAGCAGTACAGGCTGGGGTTCACCCCTCCACTTT,CASSTGWGSPLHF
17,TRBJ2-7,.,TRBD2,TRBV4-3,TGCGCCAGCAGCCAAGATCAATCTAGCGGGAGACGTGACGAGCAGTACTTC,CASSQDQSSGRRDEQYF
15,TRBJ1-3,.,TRBD1,TRBV30,TGTGCCTGGAGTGGCGACAGGGCTTCTGGAAACACCATATATTTT,CAWSGDRASGNTIYF
16,TRBJ2-4,many,TRBD2,TRBV28,TGTGCCAGCAGTTTGGCCCTGGGACTAGCGCGAAACATTCAGTACTTC,CASSLALGLARNIQYF
11,TRBJ2-1,many,.,TRBV20-1,TGCAGTGCTAGAGCTTTCGATGAGCAGTTCTTC,CSARAFDEQFF
15,TRBJ2-1,.,TRBD2,TRBV2,TGTGCCAGCAGTCCCCCAAGCGGGGATTACAATGAGCAGTTCTTC,CASSPPSGDYNEQFF
16,TRBJ1-6,few,TRBD1,TRBV6-1,TGTGCCAGCAGTCTCCAGCCCCAGGGGGCGGATTCACCCCTCCACTTT,CASSLQPQGADSPLHF
13,TRBJ1-6,.,.,TRBV3-1,TGTGCCAGCAGCCAAAACCTGTACTCACCCCTCCACTTT,CASSQNLYSPLHF
14,TRBJ2-7,few,.,TRBV6-5,TGTGCCAGCAGTCCTCGGAGTATCTCCTACGAGCAGTACTTC,CASSPRSISYEQYF
13,TRBJ2-2,few,.,TRBV28,TGTGCCAGCAGTTTACGTGTGGCCGGGGAGCTGTTTTTT,CASSLRVAGELFF